This T cell receptor (beta chain) comes out of a study of shared clonotypes between healthy human individuals. Profiled with immunoSEQ multiplex PCR; TCRdb holds only in-frame clones, not every one. The table has hundreds of thousands of clones, more than 70% seen once; the top ten hold 12%. Among the donors, all were Caucasian adults who lived in Nashville, Tennessee. This CDR3 is 11 amino acids long. Trimming left V 11 bases short and J 2 bases short, with 10 bases between. Germline V lookup: CDR1 MDHEN, CDR2 SYDVKM. V gene TRBV28 combines with J gene TRBJ2-7; D possibly uses TRBD1 or TRBD2 (6 bases each). The source material was PBMCs. This TCR was recovered from a woman aged 40-49 years in good health. Some clones in this sample may be carry-over from other donors' samples. CDR3 amino acids: CAQGRTYEQYF. CDR3 nucleotides: TGTGCCCAGGGGAGGACCTACGAGCAGTACTTC. The full variable domain, completed using reference TRBV28 and TRBJ2-7, is DVKVTQSSRYLVKRTGEKVFLECVQDMDHENMFWYRQDPGLGLRLIYFSYDVKMKEKGDIPEGYSVSREKKERFSLILESASTNQTSMYLCAQGRTYEQYFGPGTRLTVT.